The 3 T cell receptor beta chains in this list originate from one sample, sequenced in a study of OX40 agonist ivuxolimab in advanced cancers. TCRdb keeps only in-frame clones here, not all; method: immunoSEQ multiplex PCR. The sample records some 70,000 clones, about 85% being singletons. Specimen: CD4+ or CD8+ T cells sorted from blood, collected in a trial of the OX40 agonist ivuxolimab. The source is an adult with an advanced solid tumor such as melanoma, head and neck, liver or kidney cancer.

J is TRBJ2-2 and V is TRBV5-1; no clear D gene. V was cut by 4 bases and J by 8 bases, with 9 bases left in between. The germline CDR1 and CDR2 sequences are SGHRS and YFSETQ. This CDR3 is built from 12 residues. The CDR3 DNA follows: TGCGCCAGCAGCGAGGAATGGGGGGAGCTGTTTTTT. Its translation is CASSEEWGELFF.

CDR3 sequence: CASSLDTGARGYTF. For the CDR3, the DNA is TGTGCCAGCAGCTTGGACACAGGGGCGCGTGGCTACACCTTC. The chain carries TRBV7-2 and TRBJ1-2; 7 bases map to TRBD1. This CDR3 spans 14 amino acids. Per germline, CDR1 SGHTA and CDR2 FQGNSA. Trimming removed 3 bases from V and 7 bases from J; junction bases left unmatched: 8. Supplemented by reference TRBV7-2 and TRBJ1-2, the full variable domain reads GAGVSQSPSNKVTEKGKDVELRCDPISGHTALYWYRQSLGQGLEFLIYFQGNSAPDKSGLPSDRFSAERTGGSVSTLTIQRTQQEDSAVYLCASSLDTGARGYTFGSGTRLTVV.

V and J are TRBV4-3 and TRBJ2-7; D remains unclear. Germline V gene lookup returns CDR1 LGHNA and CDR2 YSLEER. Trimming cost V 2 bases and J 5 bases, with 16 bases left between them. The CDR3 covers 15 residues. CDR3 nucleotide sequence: TGCGCCAGCAGCCAATCCGTAGGCAGACGCGACGAGCAGTACTTC. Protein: CASSQSVGRRDEQYF.